A selection of T cell receptor beta chains follows, all from one sample in a study of blood T cell repertoires in COVID-19. Here immunoSEQ multiplex PCR was the method, and the copy in TCRdb shows in-frame clones only, minus some. This table has 250,000 or so clones, around 88% appearing once. The sample consisted of peripheral blood. These receptor sequences come from a woman between 25 and 40 years old with COVID-19, enrolled during active disease. Both conserved end residues are part of each CDR3. Each record gives: CDR3 DNA, CDR3 protein, V gene, CDR3 length, J gene, clone size, D gene. A D gene is named only where the DNA matches it firmly. Only some rows state a clone size, as once, few, many or a class for expanded clones.

TGTGCCAGCAGCCAAGAATCCCAGGGTGGGTCCTACGAGCAGTACTTC CASSQESQGGSYEQYF TRBV3-1/TRBV3-2 16 TRBJ2-7 . .
TGTGCCAGCAGCCCGCTCAGGGGAAATGAAAAACTGTTTTTT CASSPLRGNEKLFF TRBV11-2 14 TRBJ1-4 . .
TGTGCCAGCAGCTTAGAGGCCTACCCTAGCAATGAGCAGTTCTTC CASSLEAYPSNEQFF TRBV11-2 15 TRBJ2-1 . .
TGTGCCAGCAGCTTATCCGGGGGGGAGACCCAGTACTTC CASSLSGGETQYF TRBV7-9 13 TRBJ2-5 . TRBD2
TGTGCCAGCTCAGGGGAGCTAGAGGTGGCTAATGAAAAACTGTTTTTT CASSGELEVANEKLFF TRBV25-1 16 TRBJ1-4 once .
TGTGCCAGCAGCTTAGCACAGGGAAGGGCCGGGGAGCTGTTTTTT CASSLAQGRAGELFF TRBV7-2 15 TRBJ2-2 . .
TGTGCCAGCAGTTGGGCGGCAGGGAATCAGCCCCAGCATTTT CASSWAAGNQPQHF TRBV6-5 14 TRBJ1-5 . .
TGTGCCCGCGGACACCCGAACACCGGGGAGCTGTTTTTT CARGHPNTGELFF TRBV11-2 13 TRBJ2-2 . .
TGTGCCAGCTCACCCTCGGTGAACACTGAAGCTTTCTTT CASSPSVNTEAFF TRBV18 13 TRBJ1-1 once .
TGTGCCAGCAGCCAACGAGGGAGGCAGGGGGCGCCGGGGTCACCCCTCCACTTT CASSQRGRQGAPGSPLHF TRBV14 18 TRBJ1-6 . TRBD1
TGTGCCAGCAGCTTACAGGGGTTCGGCTACGAGCAGTACTTC CASSLQGFGYEQYF TRBV5-5 14 TRBJ2-7 . TRBD1
TGTGCCAGTAGTATTGCCGGGGGGGCCGGGGAGCTGTTTTTT CASSIAGGAGELFF TRBV19 14 TRBJ2-2 . TRBD2
TGTGCCAGCAGTCCCTCCGACTATGGCTACACCTTC CASSPSDYGYTF TRBV28 12 TRBJ1-2 . .
TGTGCCAGCAGTTTGTACGAGGGTTCTTACGAGCAGTACTTC CASSLYEGSYEQYF TRBV27 14 TRBJ2-7 . .
TGTGCCAGCTCACAAGGCTGGCGGAGTAACTATGGCTACACCTTC CASSQGWRSNYGYTF TRBV18 15 TRBJ1-2 . .
TGTGCCAGCAGCCAACAGGGGGCGCCGACTGAAGCTTTCTTT CASSQQGAPTEAFF TRBV7-9 14 TRBJ1-1 . TRBD1
TGCGCCAGCAGCCAAGACCCGAGGGAGCAGGCTGCCATATATTTT CASSQDPREQAAIYF TRBV4-1 15 TRBJ1-3 . .
TGTGCCAGCAGCACGGACAGAAGCGCGGCCTGGGAAAAACTGTTTTTT CASSTDRSAAWEKLFF TRBV3-1/TRBV3-2 16 TRBJ1-4 . .
TGTGCCAGCAGTTTTCCAGGGGGATCAGCTTTCTTT CASSFPGGSAFF TRBV12-3/TRBV12-4 12 TRBJ1-1 . TRBD1
TGTGCCAGCAGCCAAGTTCGAGACAGAGCATTTTCCTACGAGCAGTACTTC CASSQVRDRAFSYEQYF TRBV4-2 17 TRBJ2-7 few .
TGCGCCAGCAGCTTGGGATTAGAGGAGCAGTACTTC CASSLGLEEQYF TRBV5-1 12 TRBJ2-7 . .
TGTGCCACCAGTGACCCGGGAGCAGGGGAGCTGTTTTTT CATSDPGAGELFF TRBV24-1 13 TRBJ2-2 . .
TGTGCCAGTAGTAGACAGACTGAAGCTTTCTTT CASSRQTEAFF TRBV19 11 TRBJ1-1 . .
TGTGCCAGCTCACCACTGGGACAGGGGGCAGCAGATACGCAGTATTTT CASSPLGQGAADTQYF TRBV18 16 TRBJ2-3 . TRBD1
TGTGCCAGCAGCGGGGGGTTCTATGGCTACACCTTC CASSGGFYGYTF TRBV3-1/TRBV3-2 12 TRBJ1-2 . .
TGCGCCAGCAGCCCTCTAGTAGGCTCCTACAATGAGCAGTTCTTC CASSPLVGSYNEQFF TRBV4-3 15 TRBJ2-1 . .
TGTGCCAGCAGCGACGACAGGGGATCAAATCAGCCCCAGCATTTT CASSDDRGSNQPQHF TRBV2 15 TRBJ1-5 . TRBD1
TGCGCCAGCAGTCCTACAGGGGGTAGTGGCTACACCTTC CASSPTGGSGYTF TRBV10-1 13 TRBJ1-2 . TRBD1
TGTGCCAGCAGCTTGGCCTTCCAGACAGGGATATATGGCTACACCTTC CASSLAFQTGIYGYTF TRBV5-5 16 TRBJ1-2 . TRBD1
TGTGCCAGCAGCCATGACAGGGGGAACACCGGGGAGCTGTTTTTT CASSHDRGNTGELFF TRBV5-8 15 TRBJ2-2 . TRBD1
TGTGCCTGGAGAACGCCTTGGGTTGAAGGTGCGGAGGCTTTCTTT CAWRTPWVEGAEAFF TRBV30 15 TRBJ1-1 . .
TGTGCCACCAGCAGATCCGGGACTAGCGATGAGCAGTTCTTC CATSRSGTSDEQFF TRBV15 14 TRBJ2-1 once TRBD2
TGCGCCAGCAGCCTTCCCCTGGGGGGCACTGAAGCTTTCTTT CASSLPLGGTEAFF TRBV5-1 14 TRBJ1-1 once .
TGCGCCAGCAGTCAATCGCCCACAGTCTCCGAAGCTTTCTTT CASSQSPTVSEAFF TRBV23-1 14 TRBJ1-1 . .
TGTGCCACCAGCACGGGACAGGGGGCGACTGAAGCTTTCTTT CATSTGQGATEAFF TRBV15 14 TRBJ1-1 . TRBD1
TGTGCCAGTAGTCCGTGGGCGCGCCGTTATACGCAGTATTTT CASSPWARRYTQYF TRBV19 14 TRBJ2-3 . .
TGTGCCAGCAGTTTGGCAGGGAGGGTAGGGGAAAAACTGTTTTTT CASSLAGRVGEKLFF TRBV2 15 TRBJ1-4 . .
TGTGCCAGCAGCCAACAGGGTAGTGGAGGGACCCAGTACTTC CASSQQGSGGTQYF TRBV5-6 14 TRBJ2-5 . .
TGTGCCAGCAGCTTGGGGGGCTGGGGATCTCCAAGCACAGATACGCAGTATTTT CASSLGGWGSPSTDTQYF TRBV5-4 18 TRBJ2-3 . .
TGTGCCAGCAGTGACCGCACAGGGGGCGTAGAGACCCAGTACTTC CASSDRTGGVETQYF TRBV6-1 15 TRBJ2-5 . TRBD1
TGTGCCAGCAGCGTAACCGGGGGGGCTGAGACCCAGTACTTC CASSVTGGAETQYF TRBV9 14 TRBJ2-5 . TRBD2
TGTGCCAGTAGGCAGGGGAGTCTAGAAGCTTTCTTT CASRQGSLEAFF TRBV19 12 TRBJ1-1 . .
TGCGCCAGCAGCCGAGGCCAGACCTCCGACACCGGGGAGCTGTTTTTT CASSRGQTSDTGELFF TRBV4-1 16 TRBJ2-2 . .
TGTGCCAGCAGTTACTCAGGGGATTCACCCCTCCACTTT CASSYSGDSPLHF TRBV6-5 13 TRBJ1-6 . .
TGTGCCAGCAGACGATTCGCGGGGCCTACCTCTGGAAACACCATATATTTT CASRRFAGPTSGNTIYF TRBV6-6 17 TRBJ1-3 . .
TGTGCCAGCAGCTTAGACGCAACAGGGGGAAACACCATATATTTT CASSLDATGGNTIYF TRBV11-3 15 TRBJ1-3 . .
TGTGCCAGCAGTGCCATAGATTCGGGGGCCAACGTCCTGACTTTC CASSAIDSGANVLTF TRBV28 15 TRBJ2-6 . .
TGTGCCAGCAGTTTATACGCCCCCCAGAGGGTTCAGCCCCAGCATTTT CASSLYAPQRVQPQHF TRBV28 16 TRBJ1-5 . .
TGCGCCAGCAGCCCGAGTAGCGGCGGTAATCTGGCTGGCTACACCTTC CASSPSSGGNLAGYTF TRBV4-1 16 TRBJ1-2 . .
TGTGCCAGCAGCCTCCTGCGTGATCGAGGGTGGAATGAGCAGTTCTTC CASSLLRDRGWNEQFF TRBV7-8 16 TRBJ2-1 . .
TGTGCCAGCTCCCTAAACCTAGCGGGGGACCAAGAGACCCAGTACTTC CASSLNLAGDQETQYF TRBV18 16 TRBJ2-5 . TRBD2
TGTGCCAGCAGCTTAGGCCCCGCGGGGTACGAGCAGTACTTC CASSLGPAGYEQYF TRBV11-2 14 TRBJ2-7 . .
TGTGCTAGCAGCTCCGGACTAGTCCCCACCAATGAGCAGTTCTTC CASSSGLVPTNEQFF TRBV7-7 15 TRBJ2-1 . TRBD2
TGCGCCAGTGCCACCTTCGACAGTAACACCGGGGAGCTGTTTTTT CASATFDSNTGELFF TRBV4-1 15 TRBJ2-2 . .
TGTGCCAGCAGCAAACAGGGTGTGGGCGGCTACACCTTC CASSKQGVGGYTF TRBV12-3/TRBV12-4 13 TRBJ1-2 . .